One T cell receptor (beta chain) is described in this entry. V was clipped by 3 bases and J by 3 bases, with 15 bases between them. This CDR3 region has 16 residues. CDR1 and CDR2 (germline): LNHDA, SQIVND (reference sequence). Repertoires were generated with immunoSEQ multiplex PCR, while TCRdb's copy carries only in-frame clones and drops some. The table records about 110,000 clones, just over 90% of them present only once. The sample belongs to a study of T cells after somatic rescue of genetic block. This TCR came from a woman between 18 and 29 years old. The V call is TRBV19, the J call TRBJ2-1; possibly TRBD1 for D (7 bases). Input material: peripheral blood mononuclear cells (PBMCs). CDR3 loop: CASSMDQGGSYNEQFF. CDR3 in DNA: TGTGCCAGTAGTATGGACCAGGGGGGCAGCTACAATGAGCAGTTCTTC.